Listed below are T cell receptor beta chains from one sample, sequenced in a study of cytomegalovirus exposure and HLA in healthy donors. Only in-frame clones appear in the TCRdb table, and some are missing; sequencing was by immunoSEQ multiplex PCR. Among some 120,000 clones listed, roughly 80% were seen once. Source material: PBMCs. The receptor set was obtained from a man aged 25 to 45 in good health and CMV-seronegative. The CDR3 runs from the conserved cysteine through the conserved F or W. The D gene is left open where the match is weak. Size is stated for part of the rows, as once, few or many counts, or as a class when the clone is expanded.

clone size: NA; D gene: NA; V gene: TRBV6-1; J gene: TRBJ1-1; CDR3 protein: CASSEAWGLNTEAFF; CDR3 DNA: TGTGCCAGCAGTGAAGCCTGGGGCCTGAACACTGAAGCTTTCTTT
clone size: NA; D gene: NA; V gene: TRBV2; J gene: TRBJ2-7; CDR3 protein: CASSLLTPRYEQYF; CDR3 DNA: TGTGCCAGCAGTCTCTTAACGCCGAGGTACGAGCAGTACTTC
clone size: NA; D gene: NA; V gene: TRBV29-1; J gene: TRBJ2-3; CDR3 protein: CSVRLTDTQYF; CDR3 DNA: TGCAGCGTCCGACTAACCGATACGCAGTATTTT
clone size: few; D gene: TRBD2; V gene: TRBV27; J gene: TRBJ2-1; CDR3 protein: CASSSSASGRPNNEQFF; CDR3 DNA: TGTGCCAGCAGTTCCTCCGCAAGCGGGAGGCCTAACAATGAGCAGTTCTTC
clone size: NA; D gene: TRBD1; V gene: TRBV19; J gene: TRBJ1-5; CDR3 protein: CASRLPGQNNQPQHF; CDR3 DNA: TGTGCCAGTAGACTCCCGGGACAGAACAATCAGCCCCAGCATTTT
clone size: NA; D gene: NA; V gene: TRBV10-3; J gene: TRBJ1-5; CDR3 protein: CAISNFDSSGAQHF; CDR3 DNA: TGTGCCATCAGTAATTTTGACAGTTCGGGAGCCCAGCATTTT
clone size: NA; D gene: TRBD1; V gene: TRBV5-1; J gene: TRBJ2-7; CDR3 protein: CASSNGQGHEQYF; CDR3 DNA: TGCGCCAGCAGCAACGGACAGGGCCACGAGCAGTACTTC
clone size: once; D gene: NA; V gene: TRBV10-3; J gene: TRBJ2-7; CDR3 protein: CAITGTTGGEQYF; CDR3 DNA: TGTGCCATCACCGGGACGACCGGGGGAGAGCAGTACTTC
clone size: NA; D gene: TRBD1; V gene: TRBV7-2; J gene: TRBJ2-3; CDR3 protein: CASSLAPTRQGAALADTQYF; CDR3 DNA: TGTGCCAGCAGCTTAGCCCCAACCCGACAGGGGGCGGCGTTGGCAGATACGCAGTATTTT
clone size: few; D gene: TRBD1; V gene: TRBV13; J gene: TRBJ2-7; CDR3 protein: CASSLGRGNEQYF; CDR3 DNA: TGTGCCAGCAGCTTAGGCAGGGGGAACGAGCAGTACTTC
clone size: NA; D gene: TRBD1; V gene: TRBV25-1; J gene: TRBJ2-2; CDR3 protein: CASSERDRDAGELFF; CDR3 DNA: TGTGCCAGCAGTGAAAGGGACAGGGACGCCGGGGAGCTGTTTTTT
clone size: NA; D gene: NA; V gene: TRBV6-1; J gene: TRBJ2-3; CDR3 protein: CASSEVVSSTDTQYF; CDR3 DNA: TGTGCCAGCAGTGAAGTGGTTAGTAGCACAGATACGCAGTATTTT
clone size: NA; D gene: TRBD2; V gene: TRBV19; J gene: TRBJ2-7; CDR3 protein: CASSGLESYEQYF; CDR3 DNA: TGTGCCAGTAGCGGACTAGAATCCTACGAGCAGTACTTC
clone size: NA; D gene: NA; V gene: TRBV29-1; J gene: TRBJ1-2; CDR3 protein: CSVGDATHKNTF; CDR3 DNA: TGCAGCGTTGGAGACGCGACACACAAAAACACCTTC
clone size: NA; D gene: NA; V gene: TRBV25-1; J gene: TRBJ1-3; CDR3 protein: CASSYLMMEKRNTIYF; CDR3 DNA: TGTGCCAGCAGTTACCTAATGATGGAGAAGCGAAACACCATATATTTT
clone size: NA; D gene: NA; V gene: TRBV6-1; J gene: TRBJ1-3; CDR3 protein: CASSQATGSTGNTIYF; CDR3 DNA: TGTGCCAGCAGTCAAGCTACAGGGTCAACTGGAAACACCATATATTTT
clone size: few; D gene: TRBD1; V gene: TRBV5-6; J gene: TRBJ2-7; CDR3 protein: CASSLVTGNGYEQYF; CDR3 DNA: TGTGCCAGCAGCTTGGTGACAGGGAATGGCTACGAGCAGTACTTC
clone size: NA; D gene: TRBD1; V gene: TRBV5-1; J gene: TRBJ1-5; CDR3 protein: CASSLGGGEPQHF; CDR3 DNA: TGCGCCAGCAGCTTGGGAGGGGGCGAGCCCCAGCATTTT
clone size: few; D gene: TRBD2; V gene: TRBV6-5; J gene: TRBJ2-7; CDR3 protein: CASSRTSGGYEQYF; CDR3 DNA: TGTGCCAGCAGTCGAACTAGCGGGGGCTACGAGCAGTACTTC
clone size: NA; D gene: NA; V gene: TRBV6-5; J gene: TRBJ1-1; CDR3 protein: CASSLRNTEAFF; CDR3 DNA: TGTGCCAGCAGCCTGAGAAACACTGAAGCTTTCTTT
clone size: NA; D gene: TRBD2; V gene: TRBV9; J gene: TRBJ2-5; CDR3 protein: CASSGTLGRGQETQYF; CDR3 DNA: TGTGCCAGCAGCGGCACGCTGGGGCGGGGGCAAGAGACCCAGTACTTC
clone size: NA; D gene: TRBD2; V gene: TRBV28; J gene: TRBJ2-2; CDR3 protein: CASSLAPGLAKTGELFF; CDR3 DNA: TGTGCCAGCAGTTTGGCACCGGGACTAGCAAAGACCGGGGAGCTGTTTTTT
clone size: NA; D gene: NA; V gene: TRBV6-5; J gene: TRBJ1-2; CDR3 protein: CASSYGSYGYTF; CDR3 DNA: TGTGCCAGCAGTTACGGGAGCTATGGCTACACCTTC
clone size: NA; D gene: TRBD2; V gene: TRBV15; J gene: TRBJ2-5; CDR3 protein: CATSRGSGREQETQYF; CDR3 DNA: TGTGCCACCAGCAGAGGGAGCGGGAGGGAGCAAGAGACCCAGTACTTC
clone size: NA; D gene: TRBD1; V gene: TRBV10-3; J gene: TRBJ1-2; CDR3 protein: CAISEGQGVKGGYTF; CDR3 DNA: TGTGCCATCAGTGAGGGACAGGGGGTTAAAGGGGGCTACACCTTC
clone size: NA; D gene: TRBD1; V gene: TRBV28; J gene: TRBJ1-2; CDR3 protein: CASSSRQGYAYGYTF; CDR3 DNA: TGTGCCAGCAGTTCACGACAGGGCTACGCCTATGGCTACACCTTC
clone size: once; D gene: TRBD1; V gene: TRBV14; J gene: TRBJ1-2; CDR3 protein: CASSQAGTGRYGYTF; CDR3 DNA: TGTGCCAGCAGCCAAGCCGGGACAGGACGTTATGGCTACACCTTC
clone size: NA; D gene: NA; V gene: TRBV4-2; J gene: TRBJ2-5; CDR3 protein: CASSQEGHPGETQYF; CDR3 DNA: TGTGCCAGCAGCCAAGAAGGACACCCCGGGGAGACCCAGTACTTC
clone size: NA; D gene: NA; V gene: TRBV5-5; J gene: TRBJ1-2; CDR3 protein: CASSLGTDYGYTF; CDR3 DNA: TGTGCCAGCAGCTTGGGGACAGACTATGGCTACACCTTC
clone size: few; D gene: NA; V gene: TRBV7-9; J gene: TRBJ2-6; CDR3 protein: CASSFSLSGANVLTF; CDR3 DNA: TGTGCCAGCAGCTTCTCCCTCTCTGGGGCCAACGTCCTGACTTTC
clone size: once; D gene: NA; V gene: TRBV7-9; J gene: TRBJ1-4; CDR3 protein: CASSLEGVLDEKLFF; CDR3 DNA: TGTGCCAGCAGCTTAGAGGGAGTTCTGGATGAAAAACTGTTTTTT
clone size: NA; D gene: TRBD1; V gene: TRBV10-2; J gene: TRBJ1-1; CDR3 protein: CASEGQGAGAFF; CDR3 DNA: TGCGCCAGCGAAGGACAGGGGGCTGGCGCTTTCTTT
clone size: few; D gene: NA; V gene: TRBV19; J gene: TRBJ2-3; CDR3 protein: CASSIAGAGADTQYF; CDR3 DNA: TGTGCCAGTAGTATAGCCGGGGCAGGGGCAGATACGCAGTATTTT
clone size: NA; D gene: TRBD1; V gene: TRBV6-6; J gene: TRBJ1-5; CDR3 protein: CASSYSGQNSNQPQHF; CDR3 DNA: TGTGCCAGCAGTTACTCGGGACAGAATAGCAATCAGCCCCAGCATTTT
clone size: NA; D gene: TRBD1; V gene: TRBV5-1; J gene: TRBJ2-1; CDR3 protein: CASSRDRVGDEQFF; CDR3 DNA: TGCGCCAGCAGCAGAGACAGGGTCGGGGATGAGCAGTTCTTC
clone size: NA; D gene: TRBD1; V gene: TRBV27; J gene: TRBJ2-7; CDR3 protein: CASSVPGQGFYEQYF; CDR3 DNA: TGTGCCAGCAGTGTGCCGGGACAGGGGTTCTACGAGCAGTACTTC
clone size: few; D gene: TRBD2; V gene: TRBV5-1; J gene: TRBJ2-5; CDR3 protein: CATAGTSGRAEETQYF; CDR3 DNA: TGCGCCACAGCCGGGACTAGCGGGAGGGCCGAAGAGACCCAGTACTTC
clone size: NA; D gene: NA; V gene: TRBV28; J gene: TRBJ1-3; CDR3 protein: CASISGSGNTIYF; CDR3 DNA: TGTGCCAGCATTTCAGGTTCTGGAAACACCATATATTTT
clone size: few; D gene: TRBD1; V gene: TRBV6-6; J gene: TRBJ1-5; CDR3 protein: CASSRDSPNQPQHF; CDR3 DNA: TGTGCCAGCAGTCGGGACAGCCCAAATCAGCCCCAGCATTTT
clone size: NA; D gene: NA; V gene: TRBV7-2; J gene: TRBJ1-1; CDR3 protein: CASSLVLYRESGKTEALF; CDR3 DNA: TGTGCCAGCAGCTTAGTGCTGTACAGGGAGTCGGGGAAGACTGAAGCTCTCTTT
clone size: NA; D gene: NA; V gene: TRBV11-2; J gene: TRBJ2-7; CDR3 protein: CASSNSGPYEQYF; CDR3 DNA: TGTGCCAGCAGCAATAGCGGACCCTACGAGCAGTACTTC
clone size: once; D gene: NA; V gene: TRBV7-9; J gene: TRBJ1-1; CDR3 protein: CASSLQGQASEAFF; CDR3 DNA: TGTGCCAGCAGCTTACAGGGGCAGGCTTCTGAAGCTTTCTTT
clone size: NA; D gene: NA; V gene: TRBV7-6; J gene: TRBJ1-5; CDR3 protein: CASSLGLNQPQHF; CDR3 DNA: TGTGCCAGCAGCTTAGGTCTAAATCAGCCCCAGCATTTT
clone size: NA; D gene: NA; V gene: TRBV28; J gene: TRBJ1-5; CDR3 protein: CASSLWGGRSNQPQHF; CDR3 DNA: TGTGCCAGCAGTTTATGGGGAGGCCGTAGCAATCAGCCCCAGCATTTT
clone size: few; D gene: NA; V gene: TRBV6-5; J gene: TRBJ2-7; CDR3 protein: CASSYLGGSYEQYF; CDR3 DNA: TGTGCCAGCAGTTACTTGGGGGGATCTTACGAGCAGTACTTC
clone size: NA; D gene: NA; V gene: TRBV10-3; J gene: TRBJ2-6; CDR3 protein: CAIRVSGANVLTF; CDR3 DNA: TGTGCCATTCGTGTCTCTGGGGCCAACGTCCTGACTTTC
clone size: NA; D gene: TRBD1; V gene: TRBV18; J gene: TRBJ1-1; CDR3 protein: CASSRQGLNTEAFF; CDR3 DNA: TGTGCCAGCTCACGACAGGGGCTGAACACTGAAGCTTTCTTT
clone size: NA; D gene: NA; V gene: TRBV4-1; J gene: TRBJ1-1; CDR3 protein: CASSQGESRNTEAFF; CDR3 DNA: TGCGCCAGCAGCCAAGGAGAGAGTAGGAACACTGAAGCTTTCTTT
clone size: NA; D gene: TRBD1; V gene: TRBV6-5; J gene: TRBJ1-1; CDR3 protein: CASSFLRGEGAEAFF; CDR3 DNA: TGTGCCAGCAGTTTCCTCAGGGGGGAAGGCGCTGAAGCTTTCTTT
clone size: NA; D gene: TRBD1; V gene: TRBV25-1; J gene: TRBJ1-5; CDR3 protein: CASAGQGNQPQHF; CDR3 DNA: TGTGCCAGCGCCGGACAGGGTAATCAGCCCCAGCATTTT
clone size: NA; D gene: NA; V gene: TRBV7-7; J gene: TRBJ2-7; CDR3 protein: CASSARTETEQYF; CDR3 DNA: TGTGCCAGCAGCGCCCGGACAGAGACCGAGCAGTACTTC
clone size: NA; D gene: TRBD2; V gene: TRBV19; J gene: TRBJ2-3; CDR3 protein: CASSGLAGDTDTQYF; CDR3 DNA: TGTGCCAGTAGTGGGCTAGCGGGAGACACAGATACGCAGTATTTT
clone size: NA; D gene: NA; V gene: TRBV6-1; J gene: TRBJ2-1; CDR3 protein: CASSGDSSEQFF; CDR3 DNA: TGTGCCAGCAGTGGCGACAGCAGTGAGCAGTTCTTC